This T cell receptor beta chain came from a study of PD-1 blockade in classical Hodgkin lymphoma. Study-level results: Significantly greater TCR diversity emerged by C4D1 in CD4+ cells but not CD8+ cells.

Note on this clone: Its antigen remains unknown.

Sequencing was performed with immunoSEQ multiplex PCR; in TCRdb, only in-frame clones are kept and a portion is missing. The table shows over 60,000 clones, with less than 95% occurring only once. The sample's time point: cycle 4 day 1 (C4D1), after more than five weeks of nivolumab. With no exception, relapse followed autologous stem cell transplantation in all patients, and brentuximab vedotin exposure varied. Classifying best responses yielded complete response, partial response or progressive disease. Germline CDR1 reads SEHNR; CDR2 reads FQNEAQ (reference sequence). V lost 2 bases, J lost 7 bases, and 5 bases stayed unmatched. This CDR3 is 13 amino acids long.

The J gene is TRBJ2-7, the V gene TRBV7-9; the match to TRBD2 covers 7 bases. Sequenced here: peripheral blood mononuclear cells (PBMCs), sampled before the fourth cycle of nivolumab. The receptor's source is a human donor with classical Hodgkin lymphoma. The CDR3, as DNA: TGTGCCAGCAGCTTACCTCCGGGACTAGAGCAGTACTTC. Translating gives CASSLPPGLEQYF.